This T cell receptor beta chain was recorded in a study of T cell changes during pregnancy in multiple sclerosis. Germline V gene data show CDR1 as KGHSH and CDR2 as LQKENI. Trimming took off 3 bases at V and 8 bases at J, with 16 bases between the two ends. The CDR3 consists of 14 residues. Sequencing used immunoSEQ multiplex PCR; TCRdb keeps in-frame clones, though not all of them. Here the sample spans roughly 45,000 clones, roughly 90% being singletons. The sequence was collected from a female donor in good health, enrolled as a control in a pregnancy study. The chain links TRBV18 to TRBJ1-2, with TRBD1 as a possible D gene (6 bases). The sample consisted of peripheral blood, taken in the first trimester of pregnancy. CDR3 protein: CASSPTGPTEGYTF. DNA for the CDR3: TGTGCCAGCTCACCGACAGGTCCAACTGAAGGCTACACCTTC.